This T cell receptor (beta chain) was sequenced for a study of T-cell memory formation after mild COVID-19. Findings and limits, study-wide: Among CD4+ contracting clones, most were CM and EM, and CD8+ ones EMRA.

Remarks on this clonotype: Its antigen remains unknown.

CDR1 is SQVTM and CDR2 is ANQGSEA in the germline V gene. V gave up 2 bases and J gave up 5 bases; unmatched junction bases: 6. This CDR3 region has 15 residues. The 5'RACE method, run with constant-segment primers, produced TCR alpha and TCR beta cDNA libraries (carrying sample barcodes and UMIs). In TCRdb, the 5' RACE reads were re-called with MiXCR into one record per CDR3 protein. The data show roughly 300,000 distinct CDR3 sequences, about 17% seen once. Sequenced input: PBMCs or a T cell subset sorted from them (not recorded which). This rearrangement joins TRBV29-1 to TRBJ2-7, with 13 bases fitting TRBD2. This TCR derives from a man in his late teens or twenties who had mild COVID-19 (a few samples of this study predate the infection). Cell type and time point are not known. CDR3 loop: CSVEFFTSGGDEQYF. DNA of the CDR3: TGCAGCGTTGAATTTTTTACTAGCGGGGGGGACGAGCAGTACTTC.